Below are 6 T cell receptor beta chains sequenced from a single sample in a study of shared clonotypes between healthy human individuals. TCRdb's table, derived via immunoSEQ multiplex PCR, lists solely in-frame clones and lacks some. The sample lists about 480,000 clones, about 75% seen once, with 9.5% to 15% in the top ten. Sequences were obtained from PBMCs. The receptors come from a woman between 40 and 55 years old in good health. Some clones in this sample may be carry-over from other donors' samples.

CDR3 nucleotides: TGCAGCGTCGGGACTAGCGGGATGTTTGGTGAGCAGTTCTTC. Translated, it gives CSVGTSGMFGEQFF. V is TRBV29-1 and J is TRBJ2-1; 13 nucleotides agree with TRBD2. This CDR3 has 14 amino acids. Germline V CDR1 and CDR2: SQVTM, ANQGSEA. V trimming: 6 bases; J trimming: 9 bases; junction bases outside the gene matches: 8.

With regard to this clone: The same CDR3 can be traced to other DNA sequences in this sample. The rearrangement links TRBV5-1 to TRBJ2-7; the D gene is possibly TRBD1 (6 bases). Germline V gives CDR1 SGHRS, CDR2 YFSETQ. Trimming took off 4 bases at V and 3 bases at J, with 14 bases between the two ends. CDR3 length: 14 amino acids. The CDR3 DNA reads as TGCGCCAGCAGCCTCTCGCAGGGGAACTACGAGCAGTACTTC. It yields the protein CASSLSQGNYEQYF.

As DNA, the CDR3 is TGTGCCACCAGCAGCGGGAGGAGCGCAGATACGCAGTATTTT. This sequence encodes CATSSGRSADTQYF. V usage is TRBV15 and J usage is TRBJ2-3; 7 bases are shared with TRBD2. V lost 3 bases, J lost 4 bases, and 4 bases stayed unmatched. The CDR3 extends over 14 amino acids. The germline V gene encodes CDR1 LNHNV and CDR2 YYDKDF (reference sequence).

About this clone: A much larger clone differs by one base, so this may be a read error. The chain links TRBV6-4 to TRBJ2-1; D may match TRBD1 or TRBD2 (6 bases each). CDR3 size: 13 residues. Looked up from germline, CDR1 is MRHNA and CDR2 is SNTAGT. The CDR3 region is CASSEGGYNEQFF. CDR3 coding DNA: TGCGCCAGCAGTGAAGGGGGGTACAATGAGCAGTTCTTC.

The genes are TRBV9 and TRBJ2-1, with D unresolved. The V gene lost 3 bases and the J gene lost 6 bases, with 7 bases spanning the gap. The CDR3 sequence is 12 residues long. Germline assignment: CDR1 SGDLS and CDR2 YYNGEE. In DNA, the CDR3 is TGTGCCAGCAGCGCAGCATTCAATGAGCAGTTCTTC. Its protein is CASSAAFNEQFF.

This chain uses TRBV7-9 with TRBJ1-2; no clear D gene. The germline V and J ends were trimmed by 1 base and 6 bases, with 12 bases remaining between them. Germline V gene data show CDR1 as SEHNR and CDR2 as FQNEAQ (reference sequence). The CDR3 has 14 amino acids. The CDR3 nucleotides are TGTGCCAGCAGCTTAGTGCAGAGAGGAGATGGCTACACCTTC. Protein product: CASSLVQRGDGYTF.